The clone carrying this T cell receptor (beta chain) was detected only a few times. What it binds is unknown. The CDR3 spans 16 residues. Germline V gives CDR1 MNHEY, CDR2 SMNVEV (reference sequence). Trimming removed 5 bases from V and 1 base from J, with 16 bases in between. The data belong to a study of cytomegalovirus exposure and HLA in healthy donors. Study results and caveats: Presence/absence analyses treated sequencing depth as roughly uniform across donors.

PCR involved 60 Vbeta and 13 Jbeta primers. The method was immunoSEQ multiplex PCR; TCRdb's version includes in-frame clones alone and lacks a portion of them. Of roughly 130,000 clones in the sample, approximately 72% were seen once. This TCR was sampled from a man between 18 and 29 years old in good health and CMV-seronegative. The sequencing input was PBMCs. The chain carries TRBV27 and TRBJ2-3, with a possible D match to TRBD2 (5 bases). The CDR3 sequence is CASSVILGVRTDTQYF. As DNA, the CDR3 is TGTGCCAGCAGTGTAATACTCGGGGTTCGCACAGATACGCAGTATTTT.